The clone carrying this T cell receptor (beta chain) occurred a few times. As yet, its antigen is unknown. The source of the sample is a study of cytomegalovirus exposure and HLA in healthy donors. Notes on the study in general: TRBV6-2, TRBV6-3 and other indistinguishable V segments were excluded. Fewer N-insertions (relative to the roughly 630-donor mean) were reportedly seen in an Asian-associated ancestry cluster in a later analysis.

Primers: 60 Vbeta forward and 13 Jbeta reverse. Using immunoSEQ multiplex PCR, the repertoire was profiled, and TCRdb retains in-frame clones only, with some absent. The sample lists 200,000 to 250,000 clones, more than 65% occurring once. V was pared by 4 bases and J by 2 bases, with 9 bases of the junction left unmatched. Germline V gene lookup returns CDR1 SGHVS and CDR2 FNYEAQ. This CDR3 comprises 17 residues. These donors counted as nominally healthy when sampled, but unrecorded immune exposures were likely. Sequenced input: PBMCs. V is TRBV7-6 and J is TRBJ2-1; 9 bases align to TRBD1. The sequence derives from a man aged 45-60 years in good health and CMV-seronegative. The CDR3 reads CASSSLQTGGTYNEQFF. Here the CDR3 DNA reads TGTGCCAGCAGCTCCCTACAGACAGGGGGTACCTACAATGAGCAGTTCTTC.